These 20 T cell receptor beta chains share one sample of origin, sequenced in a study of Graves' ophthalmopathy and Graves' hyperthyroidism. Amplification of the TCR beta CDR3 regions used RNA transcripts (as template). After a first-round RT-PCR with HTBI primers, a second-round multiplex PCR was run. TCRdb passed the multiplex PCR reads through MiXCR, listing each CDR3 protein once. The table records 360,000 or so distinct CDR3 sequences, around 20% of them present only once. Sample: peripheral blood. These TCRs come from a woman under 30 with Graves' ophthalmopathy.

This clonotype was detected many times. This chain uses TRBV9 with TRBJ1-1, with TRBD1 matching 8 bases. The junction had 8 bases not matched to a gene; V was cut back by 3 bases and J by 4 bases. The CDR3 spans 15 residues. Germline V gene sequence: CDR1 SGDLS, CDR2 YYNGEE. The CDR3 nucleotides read TGTGCCAGCAGCGGAATTACAGGGGGGAGCACTGAAGCTTTCTTT. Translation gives CASSGITGGSTEAFF.

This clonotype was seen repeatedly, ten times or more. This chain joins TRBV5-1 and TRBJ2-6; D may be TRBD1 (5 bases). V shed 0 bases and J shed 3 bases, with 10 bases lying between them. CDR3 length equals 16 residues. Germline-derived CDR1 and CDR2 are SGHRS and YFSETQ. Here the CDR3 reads CASSLVMGLGANVLTF. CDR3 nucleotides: TGCGCCAGCAGCTTGGTAATGGGGCTTGGGGCCAACGTCCTGACTTTC.

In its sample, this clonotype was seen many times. Here the CDR3 DNA reads TGTGCCAGCAGTGCACAGGGTTTAGGGGAGCTGTTTTTT. It specifies CASSAQGLGELFF. This chain connects TRBV6-2 or TRBV6-3 to TRBJ2-2; D may be TRBD1 (6 bases). CDR3 length: 13 amino acids. V lost 5 bases, J lost 8 bases, and 12 bases lay in between. Germline-derived CDR1 and CDR2 are MNHEY and SVGEGT.

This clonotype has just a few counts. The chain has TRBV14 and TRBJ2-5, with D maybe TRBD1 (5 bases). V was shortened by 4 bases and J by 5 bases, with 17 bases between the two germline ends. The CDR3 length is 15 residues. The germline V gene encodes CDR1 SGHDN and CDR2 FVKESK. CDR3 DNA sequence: TGTGCCAGCAGCCGATTCAAGGGGCAATTGGAGACCCAGTACTTC. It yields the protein CASSRFKGQLETQYF.

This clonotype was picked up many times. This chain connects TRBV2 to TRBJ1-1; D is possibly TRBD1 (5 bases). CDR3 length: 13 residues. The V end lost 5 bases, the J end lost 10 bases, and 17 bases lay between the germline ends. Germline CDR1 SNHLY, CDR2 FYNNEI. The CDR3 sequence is CASSNDAKGRAFF. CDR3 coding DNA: TGTGCCAGCAGTAATGACGCAAAGGGACGAGCTTTCTTT. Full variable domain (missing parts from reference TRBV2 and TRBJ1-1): EPEVTQTPSHQVTQMGQEVILRCVPISNHLYFYWYRQILGQKVEFLVSFYNNEISEKSEIFDDQFSVERPDGSNFTLKIRSTKLEDSAMYFCASSNDAKGRAFFGQGTRLTVV.

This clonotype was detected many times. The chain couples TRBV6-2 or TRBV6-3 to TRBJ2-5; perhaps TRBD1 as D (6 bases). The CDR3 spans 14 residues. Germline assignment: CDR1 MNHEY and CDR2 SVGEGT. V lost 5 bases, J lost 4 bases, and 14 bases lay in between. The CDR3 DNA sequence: TGTGCCAGCAGTCAGGGGCCCCCCCGAGAGACCCAGTACTTC. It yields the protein CASSQGPPRETQYF.

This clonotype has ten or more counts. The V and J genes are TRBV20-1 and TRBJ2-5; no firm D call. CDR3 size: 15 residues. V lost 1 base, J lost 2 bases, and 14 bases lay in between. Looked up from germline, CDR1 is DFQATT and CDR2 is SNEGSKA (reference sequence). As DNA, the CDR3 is TGCAGTGCTAGAGGGGCCCTCCCCCAGCAAGAGACCCAGTACTTC. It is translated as CSARGALPQQETQYF.

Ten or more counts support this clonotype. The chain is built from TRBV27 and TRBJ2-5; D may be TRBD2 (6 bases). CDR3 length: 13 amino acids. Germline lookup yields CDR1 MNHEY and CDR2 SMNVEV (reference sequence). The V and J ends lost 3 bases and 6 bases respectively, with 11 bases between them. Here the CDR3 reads CASSFWGGKTQYF. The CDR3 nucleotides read TGTGCCAGCAGTTTTTGGGGCGGGAAGACCCAGTACTTC.

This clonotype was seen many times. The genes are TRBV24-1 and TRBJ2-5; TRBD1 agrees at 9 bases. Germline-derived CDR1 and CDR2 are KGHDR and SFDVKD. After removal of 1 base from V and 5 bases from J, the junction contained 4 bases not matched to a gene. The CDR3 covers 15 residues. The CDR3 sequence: CATSDFGTGFETQYF. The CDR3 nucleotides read TGTGCCACCAGTGATTTCGGGACAGGGTTTGAGACCCAGTACTTC.

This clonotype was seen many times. The CDR3 region is CASRESGTMREQYF. CDR3 DNA: TGTGCCAGCAGGGAAAGCGGGACCATGAGGGAGCAGTACTTC. The gene calls are TRBV6-2 or TRBV6-3 and TRBJ2-7; TRBD2 matches 7 bases. The CDR3 covers 14 residues. With 6 bases clipped from V and 7 bases from J, the junction kept 12 bases outside the gene matches. Germline V gene lookup returns CDR1 MNHEY and CDR2 SVGEGT.

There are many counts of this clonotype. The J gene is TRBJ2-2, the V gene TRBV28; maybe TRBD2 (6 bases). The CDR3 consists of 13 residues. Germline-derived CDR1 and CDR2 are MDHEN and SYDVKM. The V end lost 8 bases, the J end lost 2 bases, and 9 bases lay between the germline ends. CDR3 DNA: TGTGCCAGCGGGGAGGAAAACACCGGGGAGCTGTTTTTT. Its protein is CASGEENTGELFF.

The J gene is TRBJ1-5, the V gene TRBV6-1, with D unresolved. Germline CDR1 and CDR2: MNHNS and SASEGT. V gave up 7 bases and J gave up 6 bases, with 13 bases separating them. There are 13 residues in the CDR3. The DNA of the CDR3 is TGTGCCAGCATAGGAGGTGTCGGTCAGCCCCAGCATTTT. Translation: CASIGGVGQPQHF.

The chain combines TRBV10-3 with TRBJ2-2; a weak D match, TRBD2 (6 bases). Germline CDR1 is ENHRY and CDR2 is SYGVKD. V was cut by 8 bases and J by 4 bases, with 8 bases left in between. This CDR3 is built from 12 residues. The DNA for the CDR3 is TGTGCCATCGGCGGGGTCACCGGGGAGCTGTTTTTT. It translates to CAIGGVTGELFF.

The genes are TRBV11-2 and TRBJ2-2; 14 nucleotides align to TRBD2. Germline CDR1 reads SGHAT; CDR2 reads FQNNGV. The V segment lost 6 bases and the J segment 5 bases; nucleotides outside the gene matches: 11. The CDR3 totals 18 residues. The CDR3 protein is CASSFMGLAGAFTGELFF. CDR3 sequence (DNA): TGTGCCAGCAGTTTTATGGGACTAGCGGGAGCTTTTACCGGGGAGCTGTTTTTT.

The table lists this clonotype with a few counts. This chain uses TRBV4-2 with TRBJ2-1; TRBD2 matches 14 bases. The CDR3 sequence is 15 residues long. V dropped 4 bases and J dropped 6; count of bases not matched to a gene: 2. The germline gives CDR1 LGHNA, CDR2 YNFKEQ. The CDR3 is CASSPTSGGANEQFF. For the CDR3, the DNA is TGTGCCAGCAGCCCGACTAGCGGGGGGGCCAATGAGCAGTTCTTC.

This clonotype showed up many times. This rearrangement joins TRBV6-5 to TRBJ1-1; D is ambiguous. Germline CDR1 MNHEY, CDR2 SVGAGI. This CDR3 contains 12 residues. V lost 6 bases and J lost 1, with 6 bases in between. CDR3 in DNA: TGTGCCAGCAGGTATGGGAACACTGAAGCTTTCTTT. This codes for CASRYGNTEAFF.

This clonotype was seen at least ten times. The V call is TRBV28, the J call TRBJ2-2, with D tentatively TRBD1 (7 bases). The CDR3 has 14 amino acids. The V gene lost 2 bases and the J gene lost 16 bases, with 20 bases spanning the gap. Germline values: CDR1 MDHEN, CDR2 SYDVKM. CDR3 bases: TGTGCCAGCAGTTTACTCCCCTCAGGGGGGACTTGGTTTTTT. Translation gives CASSLLPSGGTWFF.

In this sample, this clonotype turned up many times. CDR3 sequence reads: CASSLAVTGSGANVLTF. The CDR3 DNA reads as TGTGCCAGCAGCTTAGCCGTGACAGGGTCCGGGGCCAACGTCCTGACTTTC. The J gene is TRBJ2-6, the V gene TRBV7-2; 7 bases map to TRBD1. After removal of 0 bases from V and 4 bases from J, the junction contained 6 bases not matched to a gene. Germline V gene lookup returns CDR1 SGHTA and CDR2 FQGNSA. The CDR3 length is 17 residues.

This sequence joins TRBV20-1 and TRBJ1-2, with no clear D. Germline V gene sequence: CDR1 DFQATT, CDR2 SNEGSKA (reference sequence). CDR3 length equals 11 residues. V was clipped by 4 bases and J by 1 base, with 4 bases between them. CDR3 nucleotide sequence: TGCAGTGCTACTCGTAACTATGGCTACACCTTC. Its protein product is CSATRNYGYTF.

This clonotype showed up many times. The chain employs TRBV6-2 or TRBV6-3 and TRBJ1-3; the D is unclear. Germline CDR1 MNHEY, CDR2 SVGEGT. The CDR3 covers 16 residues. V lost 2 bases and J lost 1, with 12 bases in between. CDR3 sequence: CASSYAPVGSGNTIYF. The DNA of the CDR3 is TGTGCCAGCAGTTACGCACCAGTAGGATCTGGAAACACCATATATTTT.